The 4 T cell receptor beta chains below were found in one sample sequenced in a study of cytomegalovirus exposure and HLA in healthy donors. PCR employed 60 Vbeta and 13 Jbeta primers. Sequencing used immunoSEQ multiplex PCR; TCRdb keeps in-frame clones, though not all of them. The repertoire includes some 120,000 clones, 80% of them detected once, and roughly 2.4% sits in the top ten. Sequenced: PBMCs. The source of these receptors is a man under 40 in good health and CMV-seronegative.

V and J are TRBV7-8 and TRBJ2-7; 10 bases are a match to TRBD1. The CDR3 extends over 16 amino acids. Germline V lookup: CDR1 SGHVS, CDR2 FQNEAQ. Trimming removed 4 bases from V and 3 bases from J; junction bases left unmatched: 9. The CDR3 region is CASSSRTGGHDYEQYF. CDR3 bases: TGTGCCAGCAGCTCTCGGACAGGGGGACACGACTACGAGCAGTACTTC.

This clone occurred a few times. The rearrangement uses TRBV30 and TRBJ1-5; 7 bases map to TRBD1. V dropped 3 bases and J dropped 9; count of bases not matched to a gene: 8. The CDR3 loop spans 13 amino acids. Per germline, CDR1 GTSNPN and CDR2 SVGIG (reference sequence). DNA for the CDR3: TGTGCCTGGAGCGGACAGGACCTACGGCCCCAGCATTTT. It encodes CAWSGQDLRPQHF. Combining the CDR3 with reference TRBV30 and TRBJ1-5 gives the whole variable domain SQTIHQWPATLVQPVGSPLSLECTVEGTSNPNLYWYRQAAGRGLQLLFYSVGIGQISSEVPQNLSASRPQDRQFILSSKKLLLSDSGFYLCAWSGQDLRPQHFGDGTRLSIL.

The V and J genes are TRBV7-9 and TRBJ2-5, with D hard to call. This CDR3 contains 12 residues. Trimming shortened V by 2 bases and J by 5 bases, and 6 bases separated the two germline ends. The germline gives CDR1 SEHNR, CDR2 FQNEAQ (reference sequence). The CDR3 here is CASSLTSETQYF. The CDR3 nucleotides read TGTGCCAGCAGCTTAACTTCGGAGACCCAGTACTTC.

This clone was found a few times. The CDR3 DNA is TGTGCCAGCAGCCTCGACAGATCTAGCACAGATACGCAGTATTTT. Amino acids: CASSLDRSSTDTQYF. The chain is built from TRBV11-2 and TRBJ2-3; D might be TRBD1 (5 bases). Germline CDR1 reads SGHAT; CDR2 reads FQNNGV. Trimming took 5 bases from V and 0 from J, leaving 12 bases between them. This CDR3 spans 15 amino acids.